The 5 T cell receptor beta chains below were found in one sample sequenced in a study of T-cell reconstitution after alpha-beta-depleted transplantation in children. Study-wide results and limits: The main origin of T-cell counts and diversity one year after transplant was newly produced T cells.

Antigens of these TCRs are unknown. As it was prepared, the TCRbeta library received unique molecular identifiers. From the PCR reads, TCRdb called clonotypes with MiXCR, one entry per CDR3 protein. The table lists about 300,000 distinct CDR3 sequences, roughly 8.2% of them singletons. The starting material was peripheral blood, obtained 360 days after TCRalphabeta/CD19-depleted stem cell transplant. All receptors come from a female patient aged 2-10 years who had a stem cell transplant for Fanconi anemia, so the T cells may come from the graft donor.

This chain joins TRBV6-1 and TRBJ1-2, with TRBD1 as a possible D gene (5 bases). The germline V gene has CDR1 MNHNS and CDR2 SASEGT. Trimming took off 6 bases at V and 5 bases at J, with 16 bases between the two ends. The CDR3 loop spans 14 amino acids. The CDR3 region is CASSNQGGRYGYTF. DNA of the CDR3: TGTGCCAGCAGCAATCAGGGAGGGAGATATGGCTACACCTTC.

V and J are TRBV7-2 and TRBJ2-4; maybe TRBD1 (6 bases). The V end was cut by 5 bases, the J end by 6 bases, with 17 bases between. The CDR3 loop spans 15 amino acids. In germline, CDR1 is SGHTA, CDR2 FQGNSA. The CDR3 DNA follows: TGTGCCAGCAGCCGGGCAGGGGCCTCGGGAAACATTCAGTACTTC. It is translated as CASSRAGASGNIQYF.

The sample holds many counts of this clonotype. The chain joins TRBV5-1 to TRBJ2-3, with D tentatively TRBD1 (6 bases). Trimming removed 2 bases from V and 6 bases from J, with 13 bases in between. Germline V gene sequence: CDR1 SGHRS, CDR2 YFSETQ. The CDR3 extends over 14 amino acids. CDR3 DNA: TGCGCCAGCAGCTTAGGGGGTCACTCGGATACGCAGTATTTT. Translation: CASSLGGHSDTQYF.

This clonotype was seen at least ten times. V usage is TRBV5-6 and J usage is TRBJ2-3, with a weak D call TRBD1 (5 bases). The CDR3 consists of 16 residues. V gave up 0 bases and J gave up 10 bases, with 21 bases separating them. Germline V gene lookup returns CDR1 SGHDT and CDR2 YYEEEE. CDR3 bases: TGTGCCAGCAGCTTGGCCAGTTTAGGACACACAATGCCGCAGTATTTT. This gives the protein CASSLASLGHTMPQYF.

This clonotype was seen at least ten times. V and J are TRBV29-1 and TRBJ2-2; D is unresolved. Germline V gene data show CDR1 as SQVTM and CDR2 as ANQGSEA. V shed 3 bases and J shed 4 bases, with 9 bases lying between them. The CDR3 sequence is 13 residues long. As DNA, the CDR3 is TGCAGCGTTGACTCACTGGGCACCGGGGAGCTGTTTTTT. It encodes CSVDSLGTGELFF.